This T cell receptor (beta chain) was sequenced for a study of CD8+CD57+ T cells in acquired aplastic anemia. Profiling of TCR beta VDJ combinations and CDR3 sequences used genomic DNA as template. In TCRdb, the reads were re-called with MiXCR into one record per CDR3 protein. The table lists hundreds of thousands of distinct CDR3 sequences, approximately 79% of them singletons. Patients chosen for sequencing had CD8+CD57+ cells that had expanded, as shown by flow cytometry. The patients all had a severe acquired aplastic anemia diagnosis. None of the patients had been given any therapy when their blood was sampled. This clonotype has just one count. Trimming shortened V by 0 bases and J by 14 bases, and 22 bases separated the two germline ends. The CDR3 is 15 residues long. Looked up from germline, CDR1 is SGHVS and CDR2 is FQNEAQ.

The sequenced sample consisted of sorted CD4+, CD8+, or CD8+CD57+ T cells (not recorded which) from PBMCs. The sequence derives from a human donor with aplastic anemia. The chain has TRBV7-8 and TRBJ1-2; D not certain. This CDR3 is CASSLAGGRDNGYTF. CDR3 DNA: TGTGCCAGCAGCTTAGCGGGAGGACGGGATAATGGGTATACCTTC.